Below are 28 T cell receptor beta chains sequenced from a single sample in a study of a mutant IDH1 vaccine in newly diagnosed glioma. Noted time point: week 11, during vaccination. Alongside topical imiquimod, each dose of vaccine comprised 300 ug of mutant IDH1 20-mer peptide. The protocol was immunoSEQ multiplex PCR, while the TCRdb copy is restricted to in-frame clones and leaves out a portion. The table has some 22,000 clones, around 80% seen once; the top ten hold around 8%. What these receptors recognize is not known. The sample consisted of PBMCs, taken from a glioma patient whose treatment included an IDH1 peptide vaccine. The receptors come from a man aged 35 to 55 with glioma.

The chain joins TRBV5-5 to TRBJ1-2; D possibly corresponds to TRBD1 (6 bases). From germline, CDR1 is SGHKS and CDR2 YYEKEE (reference sequence). The CDR3 totals 16 residues. Trimming took 6 bases from V and 4 from J, leaving 22 bases between them. CDR3 region: CASTPLGGRQAYGYTF. The CDR3 coding sequence is TGTGCCAGCACCCCATTGGGAGGTCGACAGGCCTATGGCTACACCTTC.

The chain recombines TRBV6-5 with TRBJ2-7; TRBD1 matches at 11 bases. CDR1 and CDR2 (germline): MNHEY, SVGAGI. J gave up 3 bases and V 11 bases, and 6 bases lay outside the gene matches. The length of the CDR3 is 13 residues. This CDR3 is CASGGTGGYEQYF. CDR3 DNA: TGTGCCTCAGGCGGGACAGGGGGCTACGAGCAGTACTTC.

The CDR3 sequence: CASSLLRDGRGELFF. The CDR3 nucleotides are TGTGCCAGCAGCTTACTCCGGGACGGAAGGGGGGAGCTGTTTTTT. V is TRBV11-2 and J is TRBJ2-2, with D tentatively TRBD1 or TRBD2 (5 bases each). Germline CDR1 and CDR2: SGHAT and FQNNGV. This CDR3 comprises 15 residues. Trimming took 2 bases from V and 8 from J, leaving 15 bases between them.

The V and J genes are TRBV11-3 and TRBJ2-3, with a tentative D call TRBD1 (5 bases). V dropped 8 bases and J dropped 5 bases, with 5 bases sitting between them. Germline lookup yields CDR1 SGHNT and CDR2 YENEEA. The CDR3 is 10 amino acids. The chain's CDR3 is CASGQDTQYF. Written as DNA, the CDR3 is TGTGCCAGCGGACAAGATACGCAGTATTTT.

This rearrangement joins TRBV5-1 to TRBJ2-1; D is possibly TRBD1 (6 bases). Trimming shortened V by 2 bases and J by 4 bases, and 7 bases separated the two germline ends. The CDR3 totals 13 residues. The germline CDR1 and CDR2 sequences are SGHRS and YFSETQ. Written as DNA, the CDR3 is TGCGCCAGCAGCTTTGGACAGTACAATGAGCAGTTCTTC. It codes for CASSFGQYNEQFF.

The rearrangement joins TRBV19 to TRBJ2-1; 10 positions agree with TRBD2. The ends lost 9 bases at V and 1 base at J; junction bases unmatched: 12. CDR3 length: 17 residues. Germline assignment: CDR1 LNHDA and CDR2 SQIVND (reference sequence). The CDR3 protein is CASQSRLAGRSYNEQFF. CDR3 bases: TGTGCCAGCCAATCCCGACTAGCGGGTCGGTCCTACAATGAGCAGTTCTTC.

Here the CDR3 reads CASNAGGSTDTQYF. DNA for the CDR3: TGTGCCAGCAATGCGGGAGGGAGCACAGATACGCAGTATTTT. The chain employs TRBV9 and TRBJ2-3, with 9 bases identical to TRBD2. Germline V gene sequence: CDR1 SGDLS, CDR2 YYNGEE. The V segment lost 6 bases and the J segment 0 bases; nucleotides outside the gene matches: 2. The CDR3 runs 14 residues.

The J gene is TRBJ1-5, the V gene TRBV7-8; 7 nucleotides line up with TRBD1. Germline V gives CDR1 SGHVS, CDR2 FQNEAQ. V gave up 4 bases and J gave up 1 base; unmatched junction bases: 4. This CDR3 has 15 residues. CDR3 amino acids: CASSSGQVSNQPQHF. The CDR3 DNA reads TGTGCCAGCAGCTCAGGACAGGTCAGCAATCAGCCCCAGCATTTT.

This rearrangement joins TRBV7-9 to TRBJ2-1, with 8 bases aligning to TRBD1. Germline V gene data show CDR1 as SEHNR and CDR2 as FQNEAQ (reference sequence). After removal of 1 base from V and 8 bases from J, the junction contained 4 bases not matched to a gene. CDR3 size: 14 residues. Here the CDR3 reads CASSLGTGGDEQFF. The CDR3 DNA reads as TGTGCCAGCAGCTTAGGTACAGGGGGTGATGAGCAGTTCTTC. The full variable domain, its missing parts supplied by reference TRBV7-9 and TRBJ2-1, is DTGVSQNPRHKITKRGQNVTFRCDPISEHNRLYWYRQTLGQGPEFLTYFQNEAQLEKSRLLSDRFSAERPKGSFSTLEIQRTEQGDSAMYLCASSLGTGGDEQFFGPGTRLTVL.

The V gene is TRBV5-8, the J gene TRBJ2-7, with 7 bases matching TRBD2. Losses at the gene ends were 3 bases for V and 1 base for J; bases not matched to a gene: 4. Per the germline V gene, CDR1 is SGHTS and CDR2 is YDEGEE. The CDR3 loop spans 14 amino acids. The CDR3 region is CASSSRGSSYEQYF. The CDR3 nucleotides are TGTGCCAGCAGCTCCCGCGGGAGTTCCTACGAGCAGTACTTC.

The chain carries TRBV5-6 and TRBJ2-5; no clear D gene. V shed 1 base and J shed 2 bases, with 9 bases lying between them. This CDR3 comprises 14 residues. Germline loops: CDR1 SGHDT, CDR2 YYEEEE. The CDR3 is CASSLFSLQETQYF. The CDR3 DNA reads as TGTGCCAGCAGCTTGTTTTCCCTTCAAGAGACCCAGTACTTC.

This clone was counted only a few times. The chain uses TRBV4-1 and TRBJ1-4, with D hard to call. The CDR3 is 13 residues long. V lost 4 bases and J lost 7, with 10 bases in between. The V gene's germline CDR1 is MGHRA and CDR2 YSYEKL. CDR3 DNA: TGCGCCAGCAGCCTTCTGGGCGGTGAAAAACTGTTTTTT. This codes for CASSLLGGEKLFF.

The chain uses TRBV6-5 and TRBJ2-1; tentatively, D is TRBD2 (6 bases). Germline values: CDR1 MNHEY, CDR2 SVGAGI. The CDR3 contains 13 residues. Trimming removed 8 bases at V and 3 bases at J, with 11 bases between. DNA for the CDR3: TGTGCCAGCGGAACGGGAGACTACAATGAGCAGTTCTTC. The encoded protein is CASGTGDYNEQFF.

DNA of the CDR3: TGTGCCAGCATCGGCGGGACAGGGGAGACCGGGGAGCTGTTTTTT. This gives the protein CASIGGTGETGELFF. This chain connects TRBV28 to TRBJ2-2, with TRBD1 matching 10 bases. Looked up from germline, CDR1 is MDHEN and CDR2 is SYDVKM. This CDR3 region has 15 residues. The junction had 7 bases not matched to a gene; V was cut back by 7 bases and J by 5 bases.

This rearrangement joins TRBV7-7 to TRBJ2-5, with D unresolved. Germline V CDR1 and CDR2: SSHAT, FNYEAQ (reference sequence). V dropped 5 bases and J dropped 5 bases, with 15 bases sitting between them. This CDR3 is built from 14 residues. The CDR3, as DNA: TGTGCCAGCAGCCCCACCGACTCCGGGGAGACCCAGTACTTC. Translated, it gives CASSPTDSGETQYF.

The CDR3 region is CASSLEGGQGKIYGYTF. The CDR3 DNA follows: TGTGCCAGCAGCTTAGAAGGGGGGCAGGGAAAGATTTATGGCTACACCTTC. This rearrangement joins TRBV7-8 to TRBJ1-2, with TRBD1 as a possible D gene (6 bases). The CDR3 contains 17 residues. The V gene's germline CDR1 is SGHVS and CDR2 FQNEAQ. V lost 1 base and J lost 5, with 20 bases in between.

This clone has only a few counts. This chain joins TRBV19 and TRBJ1-1; TRBD1 aligns across 10 bases. The CDR3 is 16 residues long. Trimming cost V 5 bases and J 0 bases; bases outside gene matches: 6. Germline CDR1 and CDR2: LNHDA and SQIVND (reference sequence). This chain's CDR3 is CASSLRQGAVNTEAFF. CDR3 coding DNA: TGTGCCAGTAGTCTCCGACAGGGGGCGGTGAACACTGAAGCTTTCTTT.

V is TRBV7-2 and J is TRBJ2-5; TRBD2 is a possible D gene (5 bases). CDR1 is SGHTA and CDR2 is FQGNSA in the germline V gene. This CDR3 contains 14 residues. V lost 1 base and J 3 bases, leaving 9 bases between the germline ends. CDR3 in amino acids: CASSLDGSKETQYF. The CDR3 region has the DNA TGTGCCAGCAGCTTAGATGGGAGCAAAGAGACCCAGTACTTC.

The rearrangement uses TRBV5-1 and TRBJ2-5; perhaps D is TRBD1 or TRBD2 (5 bases each). Trimming cost V 4 bases and J 4 bases, with 14 bases left between them. This CDR3 spans 14 amino acids. CDR1 and CDR2 (germline): SGHRS, YFSETQ. The CDR3 DNA is TGCGCCAGCAGCCCCCATGGGGGTTTAGAGACCCAGTACTTC. Translated: CASSPHGGLETQYF. Looking up the rest from reference TRBV5-1 and TRBJ2-5 gives the full variable domain: KAGVTQTPRYLIKTRGQQVTLSCSPISGHRSVSWYQQTPGQGLQFLFEYFSETQRNKGNFPGRFSGRQFSNSRSEMNVSTLELGDSALYLCASSPHGGLETQYFGPGTRLLVL.

The chain uses TRBV2 and TRBJ1-5, with 8 bases fitting TRBD1. This CDR3 is 13 amino acids long. Germline CDR1 reads SNHLY; CDR2 reads FYNNEI. V trimming: 6 bases; J trimming: 3 bases; junction bases outside the gene matches: 1. Here the CDR3 DNA reads TGTGCCAGCAGGGACAGGGTCAATCAGCCCCAGCATTTT. It is translated as CASRDRVNQPQHF.

This clone turned up a few times. This chain links TRBV5-6 with TRBJ1-1; TRBD1 might be the D (5 bases). The CDR3 loop spans 16 amino acids. V was cut by 3 bases and J by 0 bases, with 15 bases left in between. The V gene's germline CDR1 is SGHDT and CDR2 YYEEEE. CDR3 sequence reads: CASSYRKRPMNTEAFF. CDR3 sequence (DNA): TGTGCCAGCAGCTACAGGAAGAGGCCCATGAACACTGAAGCTTTCTTT. Looking up the rest from reference TRBV5-6 and TRBJ1-1 gives the full variable domain: DAGVTQSPTHLIKTRGQQVTLRCSPKSGHDTVSWYQQALGQGPQFIFQYYEEEERQRGNFPDRFSGHQFPNYSSELNVNALLLGDSALYLCASSYRKRPMNTEAFFGQGTRLTVV.

The chain carries TRBV11-2 and TRBJ2-1; 7 bases agree with TRBD1. Germline values: CDR1 SGHAT, CDR2 FQNNGV. This CDR3 region has 15 residues. The J segment lost 4 bases and the V segment lost 4 bases, leaving 7 bases of the junction unmatched. The CDR3 loop is CASSSGDRQYNEQFF. The CDR3 DNA reads as TGTGCCAGCAGCTCAGGGGACAGACAATACAATGAGCAGTTCTTC.

This clone was recorded a few times. This chain connects TRBV18 to TRBJ2-2; 7 positions agree with TRBD2. With V trimmed by 3 bases and J by 7 bases, 5 bases remained unmatched. CDR3 length: 14 residues. CDR1 is KGHSH and CDR2 is LQKENI in the germline V gene. The chain's CDR3 is CASSPGLQNGELFF. The DNA of the CDR3 is TGTGCCAGCTCACCGGGACTACAAAACGGGGAGCTGTTTTTT. Drawing the rest from reference TRBV18 and TRBJ2-2, the complete variable domain is NAGVMQNPRHLVRRRGQEARLRCSPMKGHSHVYWYRQLPEEGLKFMVYLQKENIIDESGMPKERFSAEFPKEGPSILRIQQVVRGDSAAYFCASSPGLQNGELFFGEGSRLTVL.

This chain connects TRBV5-6 to TRBJ1-4; no firm D call. The CDR3 is made up of 13 amino acids. The germline V gene has CDR1 SGHDT and CDR2 YYEEEE. The germline V and J ends were trimmed by 0 bases and 7 bases, with 7 bases remaining between them. The chain's CDR3 is CASSLAGGEKLFF. Written as DNA, the CDR3 is TGTGCCAGCAGCTTGGCGGGTGGTGAAAAACTGTTTTTT.

This clone showed up just a few times. The chain links TRBV23-1 to TRBJ1-5, with D possibly TRBD1 on 5 matching bases. TRBV23-1 is labeled an ORF, and its function is uncertain. The CDR3 extends over 15 amino acids. V lost 9 bases, J lost 0 bases, and 15 bases lay in between. In DNA form, the CDR3 reads TGCGCCAGGGGGCCTTGGCTTGATAGCAATCAGCCCCAGCATTTT. It yields the protein CARGPWLDSNQPQHF.

This clone was observed a handful of times. The chain is built from TRBV15 and TRBJ2-1; 7 nucleotides match TRBD1. Per germline, CDR1 LNHNV and CDR2 YYDKDF (reference sequence). V lost 4 bases to trimming and J lost 9 bases; unmatched junction nucleotides: 12. This CDR3 contains 15 residues. For the CDR3, the DNA is TGTGCCACCAGCATCCGGCGACAGGGTGGGCGTGAGCAGTTCTTC. Its protein product is CATSIRRQGGREQFF.

This chain joins TRBV9 and TRBJ1-2; 8 bases align to TRBD1. The germline V gene has CDR1 SGDLS and CDR2 YYNGEE. The junction had 9 bases not matched to a gene; V was cut back by 6 bases and J by 8 bases. CDR3 length: 13 amino acids. This CDR3 reads CASNTQGAGGYTF. CDR3 nucleotides: TGTGCCAGCAATACCCAGGGGGCCGGGGGCTACACCTTC.

The chain is built from TRBV19 and TRBJ1-2, with 9 bases aligning to TRBD1. J lost 5 bases, V lost 5 bases, and 3 bases had no gene match. The CDR3 extends over 13 amino acids. Germline V lookup: CDR1 LNHDA, CDR2 SQIVND (reference sequence). The CDR3 region is CASSRDRVYGYTF. As DNA, the CDR3 is TGTGCCAGTAGTCGGGACAGGGTGTATGGCTACACCTTC.